This T cell receptor (beta chain) is from a study of blood T cell repertoires in COVID-19. Study context: There were acute and convalescent COVID-19 samples, and they came from the United States, Italy and Spain. Nucleic acid was either cDNA or gDNA, and it came from T cells, B-cell-depleted T cells, or PBMCs.

Germline CDR1 KGHSH, CDR2 LQKENI. This CDR3 spans 13 amino acids. Trimming removed 6 bases from V and 6 bases from J, with 12 bases in between. As processed by the authors: Nucleated cell counts were estimated from reference gene primer amplification. Profiled with immunoSEQ multiplex PCR; TCRdb holds only in-frame clones, not every one. That table furnishes V, J and clone size, whereas the DNA furnished D and trimming. The table lists 400,000 to 450,000 clones, 85% to 90% of them singletons. The Seattle patients, enrolled during active infection, were followed longitudinally. The sequence was collected from a man aged 18 to 29 with COVID-19, enrolled during active disease. The chain links TRBV18 to TRBJ2-1, with D tentatively TRBD2 (5 bases). The sample was peripheral blood. CDR3 loop: CASSPGAGNEQFF. CDR3 DNA: TGTGCCAGCTCCCCTGGCGCGGGCAATGAGCAGTTCTTC.